The 20 T cell receptor beta chains in this list originate from one sample, sequenced in a study of blood T cell repertoires in COVID-19. The method was immunoSEQ multiplex PCR; TCRdb's version includes in-frame clones alone and lacks a portion of them. The data contain about 39,000 clones, roughly 94% of them singletons. Sequencing was carried out using peripheral blood. Receptor source: a human donor with active COVID-19. The donor label of this sample is uncertain.

The chain is built from TRBV19 and TRBJ1-4; D is ambiguous. V was cut by 8 bases and J by 3 bases, with 16 bases left in between. This CDR3 is 15 amino acids long. The germline CDR1 and CDR2 sequences are LNHDA and SQIVND (reference sequence). The CDR3: CASRLFEGANEKLFF. Written as DNA, the CDR3 is TGTGCCAGTCGCCTTTTTGAGGGTGCTAATGAAAAACTGTTTTTT.

This chain joins TRBV5-5 and TRBJ1-1; weak D call: TRBD1 (5 bases). Germline lookup yields CDR1 SGHKS and CDR2 YYEKEE (reference sequence). Trimming pared 0 bases from V and 0 bases from J, leaving 12 bases between. The CDR3 is 16 amino acids. CDR3 coding DNA: TGTGCCAGCAGCTTGGGTCAGGGAACCATGAACACTGAAGCTTTCTTT. Translating it yields CASSLGQGTMNTEAFF.

The chain uses TRBV28 and TRBJ2-7; TRBD2 agrees at 9 bases. Germline V gene sequence: CDR1 MDHEN, CDR2 SYDVKM. There are 14 residues in the CDR3. V lost 5 bases to trimming and J lost 4 bases; unmatched junction nucleotides: 6. CDR3 in amino acids: CASSDSGSEYEQYF. As DNA, the CDR3 is TGTGCCAGCAGTGATAGCGGGAGTGAGTACGAGCAGTACTTC.

V usage is TRBV28 and J usage is TRBJ1-1; D is unresolved. The CDR3 spans 13 residues. With 6 bases removed from V and 0 bases from J, the gap between germline ends came to 8 bases. CDR1 MDHEN and CDR2 SYDVKM come from the germline V gene. The CDR3 protein is CASRANLNTEAFF. The CDR3 DNA follows: TGTGCCAGCAGGGCCAATCTGAACACTGAAGCTTTCTTT.

The V call is TRBV5-4, the J call TRBJ2-7; a weak D match, TRBD2 (6 bases). Trimming left V 3 bases short and J 3 bases short, with 16 bases between. The CDR3 spans 15 residues. The germline V gene has CDR1 SGHNT and CDR2 YYREEE (reference sequence). The DNA for the CDR3 is TGTGCCAGCAGCTCCCTGGGGGGTAGCGTCTACGAGCAGTACTTC. Translating gives CASSSLGGSVYEQYF.

The chain links TRBV24-1 to TRBJ2-1; D perhaps matches TRBD2 (6 bases). The V gene's germline CDR1 is KGHDR and CDR2 SFDVKD. The ends were cut back, 8 bases at V and 6 bases at J, with 7 bases in the middle. The CDR3 is made up of 11 amino acids. CDR3 DNA sequence: TGTGCCACCACTAGCGCCAATGAGCAGTTCTTC. It is translated as CATTSANEQFF.

The chain combines TRBV7-9 with TRBJ2-7, with D hard to call. CDR1 is SEHNR and CDR2 is FQNEAQ in the germline V gene (reference sequence). The CDR3 contains 14 residues. CDR3 DNA sequence: TGTGCAACTCAATTGAGGAACCCGTGGCACGAGCAGTACTTC. This codes for CATQLRNPWHEQYF. Full variable domain (outside the CDR3, taken from reference TRBV7-9 and TRBJ2-7): DTGVSQNPRHKITKRGQNVTFRCDPISEHNRLYWYRQTLGQGPEFLTYFQNEAQLEKSRLLSDRFSAERPKGSFSTLEIQRTEQGDSAMYLCATQLRNPWHEQYFGPGTRLTVT.

This chain uses TRBV2 with TRBJ1-6, with D perhaps matching TRBD1 (6 bases). The CDR3 contains 12 residues. V lost 6 bases, J lost 12 bases, and 12 bases lay in between. Germline V gene data show CDR1 as SNHLY and CDR2 as FYNNEI. The CDR3 reads CASRDSLGPLHF. The CDR3 DNA follows: TGTGCCAGCAGGGACAGCCTAGGACCCCTCCACTTT.

This chain connects TRBV4-3 to TRBJ2-1, with D maybe TRBD2 (6 bases). This CDR3 has 13 residues. Trimming pared 1 base from V and 10 bases from J, leaving 11 bases between. The germline gives CDR1 LGHNA, CDR2 YSLEER. In DNA, the CDR3 is TGCGCCAGCAGCCAAGTGCCGGGAGAAGAGCAGTTCTTC. Translating it yields CASSQVPGEEQFF.

The rearrangement joins TRBV19 to TRBJ1-5; 8 bases are shared with TRBD1. The germline CDR1 and CDR2 sequences are LNHDA and SQIVND (reference sequence). CDR3 size: 16 residues. Trimming took 5 bases from V and 1 from J; bases not matched to a gene: 7. This CDR3 reads CASSSFQGASNQPQHF. Written as DNA, the CDR3 is TGTGCCAGTAGTTCCTTTCAGGGGGCAAGCAATCAGCCCCAGCATTTT.

The chain employs TRBV5-4 and TRBJ2-2; TRBD1 matches at 7 bases. Germline assignment: CDR1 SGHNT and CDR2 YYREEE (reference sequence). This CDR3 contains 14 residues. J gave up 0 bases and V 8 bases, and 4 bases lay outside the gene matches. The CDR3, as DNA: TGTGCCAGTGCCGGACAGGCGAACACCGGGGAGCTGTTTTTT. Protein sequence: CASAGQANTGELFF.

This chain connects TRBV11-3 to TRBJ1-5; 7 bases match TRBD1. Germline V gene lookup returns CDR1 SGHNT and CDR2 YENEEA. The CDR3 runs to 14 residues. J was trimmed by 5 bases and V by 5 bases; bases with no gene match: 6. CDR3 in amino acids: CASSLQGTDQPQHF. CDR3 coding DNA: TGTGCCAGCAGCCTACAGGGGACGGATCAGCCCCAGCATTTT.

CDR3 DNA sequence: TGTGCCAGCAGCCAAGATCAGCGGAGCAATCAGCCCCAGCATTTT. Its protein product is CASSQDQRSNQPQHF. This chain connects TRBV4-2 to TRBJ1-5, with D unclear. With 0 bases removed from V and 1 base from J, the gap between germline ends came to 7 bases. Germline CDR1 reads LGHNA; CDR2 reads YNFKEQ. The CDR3 has 15 residues.

The chain employs TRBV5-8 and TRBJ1-1, with 11 nucleotides matching TRBD1. The CDR3 totals 15 residues. Losses at the gene ends were 4 bases for V and 5 bases for J; bases not matched to a gene: 7. The V gene's germline CDR1 is SGHTS and CDR2 YDEGEE. The CDR3 loop is CASSRGTGGWTEAFF. The CDR3 region has the DNA TGTGCCAGCAGCAGGGGGACAGGGGGGTGGACTGAAGCTTTCTTT.

V and J are TRBV6-1 and TRBJ2-1, with 12 bases that match TRBD2. J lost 7 bases, V lost 2 bases, and 0 bases had no gene match. CDR3 length: 14 amino acids. Germline V gives CDR1 MNHNS, CDR2 SASEGT. This CDR3 is CASSELAGGNEQFF. CDR3 DNA: TGTGCCAGCAGTGAACTAGCGGGGGGGAATGAGCAGTTCTTC.

V is TRBV7-9 and J is TRBJ2-7; D ambiguous. Deletions cut 5 bases from V and 0 bases from J, with 5 bases between. The CDR3 is 12 residues long. Germline-derived CDR1 and CDR2 are SEHNR and FQNEAQ (reference sequence). The CDR3 coding sequence is TGTGCCAGCAGCCTATCCTCCTACGAGCAGTACTTC. This codes for CASSLSSYEQYF.

V usage is TRBV3-1 (or the pseudogene TRBV3-2) and J usage is TRBJ1-1; tentative D call: TRBD1 (6 bases). Germline assignment: CDR1 LGHDT and CDR2 YNNKEL (reference sequence). V lost 3 bases to trimming and J lost 7 bases, with 12 bases between them. This CDR3 has 13 amino acids. The CDR3 is CASSHAQGIEAFF. For the CDR3, the DNA is TGTGCCAGCAGCCACGCCCAGGGGATTGAAGCTTTCTTT.

The genes are TRBV7-9 and TRBJ2-5, with 14 bases lining up with TRBD2. Germline V CDR1 and CDR2: SEHNR, FQNEAQ (reference sequence). The CDR3 is 14 amino acids. Trimming removed 6 bases from V and 5 bases from J; junction bases left unmatched: 2. DNA of the CDR3: TGTGCCAGCAGGACTAGCGGGGGGGGCGAGACCCAGTACTTC. This gives the protein CASRTSGGGETQYF.

The chain has TRBV2 and TRBJ2-3, with TRBD2 matching 12 bases. This CDR3 has 14 residues. Trimming removed 6 bases from V and 12 bases from J; junction bases left unmatched: 10. The germline V gene has CDR1 SNHLY and CDR2 FYNNEI. The CDR3 region is CASRSGLAGWAQYF. In DNA form, the CDR3 reads TGTGCCAGCAGGTCCGGACTAGCGGGGTGGGCCCAGTATTTT. The entire variable domain, with the rest obtained from reference TRBV2 and TRBJ2-3, is as follows: EPEVTQTPSHQVTQMGQEVILRCVPISNHLYFYWYRQILGQKVEFLVSFYNNEISEKSEIFDDQFSVERPDGSNFTLKIRSTKLEDSAMYFCASRSGLAGWAQYFGPGTRLTVL.

The CDR3 DNA follows: TGTGCCAGCAGCACCCTTAGGACTAGCGGTTACAATGAGCAGTTCTTC. It is translated as CASSTLRTSGYNEQFF. The chain couples TRBV6-2 or TRBV6-3 to TRBJ2-1; the match to TRBD2 covers 10 bases. Germline CDR1 reads MNHEY; CDR2 reads SVGEGT. The CDR3 totals 16 residues. After removal of 6 bases from V and 4 bases from J, the junction contained 9 bases not matched to a gene.